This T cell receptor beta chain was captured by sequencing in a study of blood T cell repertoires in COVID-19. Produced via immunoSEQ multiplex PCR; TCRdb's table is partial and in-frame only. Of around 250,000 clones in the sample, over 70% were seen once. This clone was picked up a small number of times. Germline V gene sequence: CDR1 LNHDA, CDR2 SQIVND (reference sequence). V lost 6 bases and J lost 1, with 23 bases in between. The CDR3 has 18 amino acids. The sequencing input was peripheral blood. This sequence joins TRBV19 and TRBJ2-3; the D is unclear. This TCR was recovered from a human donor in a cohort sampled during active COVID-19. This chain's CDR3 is CASSVRGMTFRRTDTQYF. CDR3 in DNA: TGTGCCAGTAGCGTCCGAGGCATGACCTTCCGGCGCACAGATACGCAGTATTTT.